This entry lists 14 T cell receptor beta chains sequenced from one sample in a study of T cells expressing NK-cell markers. TCRdb reprocessed the 5' RACE reads and keeps a single row for each CDR3 protein, giving no DNA. In all, the sample yields fewer than 400,000 distinct CDR3 sequences. Sample: blood T cells: a sorted CD56 or NKG2C T cell subset, CD4+ or CD8+ T cells, or bulk PBMC T cells (not recorded which). Receptor source: a woman in her fifties or sixties in good health.

The chain is built from TRBV3-1 and TRBJ2-1; TCRdb's D call, TRBD2, is unchecked because there is no DNA. The CDR3 has 16 residues. CDR1 and CDR2 (germline): LGHDT, YNNKEL (reference sequence). CDR3 in amino acids: CASSPGLAGAENEQFF.

The V call is TRBV5-4, the J call TRBJ1-1. CDR1 and CDR2 (germline): SGHNT, YYREEE (reference sequence). This CDR3 comprises 16 residues. The CDR3 is CASSFDSGRLGTEAFF.

This chain joins TRBV4-1 and TRBJ2-3; with no DNA, the TCRdb D assignment of TRBD2 cannot be verified. This CDR3 has 18 residues. Germline CDR1 MGHRA, CDR2 YSYEKL. CDR3 protein: CASSQEAQGREGRNTQYF.

The V gene is TRBV5-1, the J gene TRBJ1-1; lacking DNA, the TRBD1 call made by TCRdb goes unchecked. This CDR3 has 15 amino acids. The germline V gene encodes CDR1 SGHRS and CDR2 YFSETQ. The CDR3 sequence is CASSTGGKSSTEAFF.

This chain uses TRBV20-1 with TRBJ2-1; TCRdb proposes TRBD1, but this gene call is untestable without DNA. The CDR3 runs to 14 residues. In germline, CDR1 is DFQATT, CDR2 SNEGSKA (reference sequence). CDR3 residues: CSASFGTGDSEQFF.

The V and J genes are TRBV4-1 and TRBJ1-2; without DNA, the TCRdb call of TRBD1 cannot be checked. This CDR3 comprises 13 residues. CDR1 and CDR2 from the germline V gene are MGHRA and YSYEKL. Here the CDR3 reads CASSQDRDGGYTF.

J is TRBJ2-3 and V is TRBV7-2; the TRBD2 assignment by TCRdb is unverifiable without DNA. The CDR3 sequence is 15 residues long. Germline V CDR1 and CDR2: SGHTA, FQGNSA. The CDR3 is CASSSKRASTDTQYF. Drawing the rest from reference TRBV7-2 and TRBJ2-3, the complete variable domain is GAGVSQSPSNKVTEKGKDVELRCDPISGHTALYWYRQSLGQGLEFLIYFQGNSAPDKSGLPSDRFSAERTGGSVSTLTIQRTQQEDSAVYLCASSSKRASTDTQYFGPGTRLTVL.

This chain connects TRBV4-2 to TRBJ2-1; TCRdb names TRBD2, which stays unverified in the absence of DNA. The CDR3 contains 14 residues. CDR1 is LGHNA, CDR2 YNFKEQ, per germline. CDR3 loop: CASSQVGGENEQFF.

The chain couples TRBV5-1 to TRBJ1-1; TCRdb indicates TRBD1, and absent DNA this call remains unverified. The CDR3 is made up of 14 amino acids. Germline V gene lookup returns CDR1 SGHRS and CDR2 YFSETQ. CDR3: CASSTHRGQREAFF.

The chain links TRBV14 to TRBJ1-4; no DNA is available, so the TRBD1 call from TCRdb remains unchecked. The CDR3 has 13 amino acids. Germline V lookup: CDR1 SGHDN, CDR2 FVKESK. The CDR3 protein is CASSQGVDGKLFF. The complete variable domain, with remaining parts taken from reference TRBV14 and TRBJ1-4, reads EAGVTQFPSHSVIEKGQTVTLRCDPISGHDNLYWYRRVMGKEIKFLLHFVKESKQDESGMPNNRFLAERTGGTYSTLKVQPAELEDSGVYFCASSQGVDGKLFFGSGTQLSVL.

V gene TRBV20-1 combines with J gene TRBJ1-5. Germline V CDR1 and CDR2: DFQATT, SNEGSKA (reference sequence). The CDR3 sequence is 13 residues long. This chain's CDR3 is CSARLGFNQPQHF.

The chain recombines TRBV12-3 or TRBV12-4 with TRBJ2-7; TCRdb's D call of TRBD1 is untestable without DNA. There are 14 residues in the CDR3. The CDR3 reads CASSSRQVSYEQYF.

The chain links TRBV20-1 to TRBJ1-6. Germline CDR1 and CDR2: DFQATT and SNEGSKA (reference sequence). The CDR3 runs to 13 residues. The CDR3 reads CSAIGPNNSPLHF.

The chain joins TRBV5-4 to TRBJ2-1; TCRdb picks TRBD1, but there is no DNA to check that call. The CDR3 runs to 14 residues. Germline V gene data show CDR1 as SGHNT and CDR2 as YYREEE (reference sequence). This chain's CDR3 is CASSLGGTINEQFF.